This TCR beta chain was observed in a study of Graves' ophthalmopathy and Graves' hyperthyroidism. The germline V and J ends were trimmed by 2 bases and 0 bases, with 26 bases remaining between them. The CDR3 extends over 20 amino acids. Germline V lookup: CDR1 MNHEY, CDR2 SVGAGI. Study-level results: With just under 90% sensitivity and less than 83% specificity, a 13-signature model separated ophthalmopathy from stable hyperthyroidism. The blood repertoire also included most expanded thyroid clonotypes above 0.001 frequency.

Pregnancy or lactation, uncontrolled infections and other autoimmune diseases were grounds for excluding patients. The diagnosis combined clinical symptoms, thyroxine, TRAb, thyroid ultrasound and orbital computed tomography scans. This clonotype was seen many times. The antigen remains unidentified. RNA transcripts were the source from which TCR beta CDR3 regions were amplified. An initial RT-PCR round employing HTBI primers preceded a second-round multiplex PCR. Using its own MiXCR run on the multiplex PCR reads, TCRdb lists one record per CDR3 protein. Among roughly 170,000 distinct CDR3 sequences, roughly two fifths were seen once, and the ten largest hold roughly 9%.

The sample was peripheral blood. The TCR originated in a man aged 30 to 45 with Graves' ophthalmopathy. V gene TRBV6-5 combines with J gene TRBJ2-7; tentatively, D is TRBD1 (5 bases). CDR3 bases: TGTGCCAGCAGTTACCCTACCACCTTTAATACAGGAGCACCCTCCTACGAGCAGTACTTC. Its translation: CASSYPTTFNTGAPSYEQYF.